This T cell receptor beta chain is from a study of blood T cell repertoires in COVID-19. Here immunoSEQ multiplex PCR was the method, and the copy in TCRdb shows in-frame clones only, minus some. The sample contains approximately 140,000 clones, 80% to 90% of which appear only once. V was pared by 5 bases and J by 5 bases, with 9 bases between. CDR3 length: 13 amino acids. Germline V gene sequence: CDR1 MDHEN, CDR2 SYDVKM. Sequenced input: peripheral blood. This TCR derives from a man aged 70 or older with acute or convalescent COVID-19. This chain connects TRBV28 to TRBJ2-2, with D possibly being TRBD2 (5 bases). The CDR3 here is CASSRGITGELFF. The CDR3 region has the DNA TGTGCCAGCAGTCGGGGAATAACCGGGGAGCTGTTTTTT.